The 9 T cell receptor beta chains below come from one sample, sequenced in a study of CXCR3-negative and CXCR3-positive naive CD8 T cells. It was by 5' RACE with UMI labels that the TRB cDNA libraries were prepared. Using the 5' RACE reads, TCRdb records one entry per CDR3 protein without DNA. This listing includes 100,000 to 150,000 distinct CDR3 sequences. The specimen was naive CXCR3- CD8+ T cells from blood. Noted subset: CD45RO-CCR7+CD27+CD95- naive CD8+ T cells lacking CXCR3 (TNR3-). Receptors were obtained from a human donor in good health. Some clones in this sample may be carry-over from other donors' samples.

The chain couples TRBV6-5 to TRBJ1-6; the D call of TRBD1 rests on TCRdb alone, since no DNA is present to check it. Germline CDR1 is MNHEY and CDR2 is SVGAGI. The CDR3 extends over 16 amino acids. CDR3 loop: CASSHDRGQNNSPLHF.

The V gene is TRBV20-1, the J gene TRBJ2-5; checking the TCRdb D call of TRBD1 is not possible without DNA. Germline CDR1 and CDR2: DFQATT and SNEGSKA (reference sequence). The CDR3 consists of 13 residues. The CDR3 loop reads CSASDTLQETQYF.

V usage is TRBV15 and J usage is TRBJ2-3; without DNA, the TCRdb call of TRBD1 cannot be checked. CDR1 is LNHNV and CDR2 is YYDKDF in the germline V gene (reference sequence). The CDR3 contains 19 residues. The CDR3 here is CATSRDRDFRGPIEDTQYF.

The V and J genes are TRBV5-1 and TRBJ2-1. CDR1 SGHRS and CDR2 YFSETQ come from the germline V gene. The CDR3 totals 17 residues. CDR3 protein: CASSLLGAGDLYNEQFF.

The chain recombines TRBV7-9 with TRBJ2-1; checking the TCRdb D call of TRBD2 is not possible without DNA. Germline V gene lookup returns CDR1 SEHNR and CDR2 FQNEAQ (reference sequence). The CDR3 contains 17 residues. The chain's CDR3 is CASSSQVLSGKVGEQFF.

The chain employs TRBV14 and TRBJ2-3; the D call from TCRdb, TRBD1, cannot be confirmed without DNA. The germline V gene encodes CDR1 SGHDN and CDR2 FVKESK. The length of the CDR3 is 17 residues. The CDR3 sequence is CASSQSIGQGVTDTQYF.

The CDR3 protein is CSVEVGGYEQYF. The V gene is TRBV29-1, the J gene TRBJ2-7; TCRdb selects TRBD2, and the lack of DNA leaves this call unchecked. The length of the CDR3 is 12 residues. CDR1 is SQVTM and CDR2 is ANQGSEA in the germline V gene.

The CDR3 protein is CSVEDEAREAFF. The chain links TRBV29-1 to TRBJ1-1. Germline loops: CDR1 SQVTM, CDR2 ANQGSEA. The CDR3 is 12 amino acids.

The chain employs TRBV27 and TRBJ2-7; the TRBD1 assignment by TCRdb is unverifiable without DNA. Per the germline V gene, CDR1 is MNHEY and CDR2 is SMNVEV (reference sequence). The CDR3 is 16 amino acids. This CDR3 is CASSFIGGAGSYEQYF.